This entry is about one T cell receptor beta chain. The data are from a study of blood T cell repertoires in COVID-19. Under the authors' procedure: Amplification with reference gene primers provided the estimates of nucleated cell counts. Method: immunoSEQ multiplex PCR; TCRdb's copy keeps in-frame clones and lacks some. V, J and clone size are those of that table, while D and trimming were read from the DNA. The sample records 70,000 to 95,000 clones, roughly 89% being singletons. The sequence was collected from a woman aged 80 or over with active COVID-19. Sequencing was carried out using peripheral blood.

The CDR3: CASSVVWGRDTQYF. CDR3 nucleotide sequence: TGTGCCAGCAGCGTAGTTTGGGGCAGGGATACGCAGTATTTT. The chain recombines TRBV9 with TRBJ2-3; D is possibly TRBD1 (5 bases). The CDR3 is 14 amino acids. V was trimmed by 0 bases and J by 6 bases, leaving 11 bases between them. Germline lookup yields CDR1 SGDLS and CDR2 YYNGEE.